The entry that follows covers one TCR beta chain sequence. The antigen is not known. A much larger clone lies one base from this, so it may be a read error. The authors sorted naive CD8 T cells as CD8+CD4-CCR7+CD45RA+. The CDR3 spans 15 residues. V gave up 3 bases and J gave up 4 bases, with 15 bases separating them. Germline CDR1 reads DFQATT; CDR2 reads SNEGSKA (reference sequence). MiXCR was run by TCRdb on the PCR reads, yielding one entry per CDR3 protein. The sample yields about 510,000 distinct CDR3 sequences, about a fifth seen once. This entry comes from a study of molecular identifiers for immune sequencing clone quantification. Study information: Replicates partitioned RNA from around 18,000 or 91,000 naive CD8 cells into five parts, sequencing four.

Findings and caveats of the study: Barcode sharing among identical TCR molecules could make large clones appear smaller. For effector cells, clones above 20 RNA copies held over 98% of molecules; for naive cells, under 1%.

The sequenced material came from naive CD8+ T cells from blood, with Jurkat cell RNA spiked in. Subset in this sample: FACS-sorted CD8+CD4-CCR7+CD45RA+ naive T cells. The chain has TRBV20-1 and TRBJ2-2; tentative D call: TRBD1 (6 bases). The TCR comes from a human donor in good health. Some libraries in this study had Jurkat cell RNA spiked in. For the CDR3, the DNA is TGCAGTGCTAGCGATATTCAGGGGACCACCGGGGAGCTGTTTTTT. It encodes CSASDIQGTTGELFF.